This T cell receptor (beta chain) was retrieved from a study of blood T cell repertoires in COVID-19. With V trimmed by 6 bases and J by 4 bases, 5 bases remained unmatched. The CDR3 runs to 14 residues. Per the germline V gene, CDR1 is MNHEY and CDR2 is SMNVEV (reference sequence). The protocol was immunoSEQ multiplex PCR, while the TCRdb copy is restricted to in-frame clones and leaves out a portion. This repertoire shows around 310,000 clones, around nine tenths found once; its top ten account for roughly 7.3%. The sequencing input was peripheral blood. The sequence was obtained from a woman in her 30s with COVID-19, enrolled during active disease. The V call is TRBV27, the J call TRBJ2-7, with TRBD2 identical over 11 bases. CDR3 in amino acids: CASSPIAGGYEQYF. CDR3 nucleotide sequence: TGTGCCAGCAGCCCTATAGCGGGAGGGTACGAGCAGTACTTC.